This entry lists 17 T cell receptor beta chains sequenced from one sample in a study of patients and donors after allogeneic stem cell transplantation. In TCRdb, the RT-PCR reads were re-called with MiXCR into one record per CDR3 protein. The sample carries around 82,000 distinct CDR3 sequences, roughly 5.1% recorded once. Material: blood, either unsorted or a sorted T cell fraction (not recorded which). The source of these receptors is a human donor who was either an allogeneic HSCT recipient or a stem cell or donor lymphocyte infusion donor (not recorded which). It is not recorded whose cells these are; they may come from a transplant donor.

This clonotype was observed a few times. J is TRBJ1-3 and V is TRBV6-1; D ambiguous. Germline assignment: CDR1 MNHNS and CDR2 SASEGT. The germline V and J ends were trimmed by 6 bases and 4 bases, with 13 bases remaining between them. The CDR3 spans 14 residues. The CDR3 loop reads CASSQGGLGNTIYF. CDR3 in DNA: TGTGCCAGCAGCCAAGGTGGGCTGGGAAACACCATATATTTT.

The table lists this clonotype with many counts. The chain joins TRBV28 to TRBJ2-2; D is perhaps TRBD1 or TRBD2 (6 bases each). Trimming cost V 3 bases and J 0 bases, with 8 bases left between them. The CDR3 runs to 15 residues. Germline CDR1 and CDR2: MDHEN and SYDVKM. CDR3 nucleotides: TGTGCCAGCAGTTTGGGGGGCGCGAACACCGGGGAGCTGTTTTTT. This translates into CASSLGGANTGELFF.

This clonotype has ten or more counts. CDR3 region: CASSSLPNTVGPGYTF. The DNA of the CDR3 is TGTGCCAGCAGCTCGCTGCCTAATACAGTGGGTCCCGGCTACACCTTC. The J gene is TRBJ1-2, the V gene TRBV7-3; D is unresolved. The V end lost 4 bases, the J end lost 8 bases, and 23 bases lay between the germline ends. The CDR3 covers 16 residues. CDR1 SGHTA and CDR2 FQGTGA come from the germline V gene.

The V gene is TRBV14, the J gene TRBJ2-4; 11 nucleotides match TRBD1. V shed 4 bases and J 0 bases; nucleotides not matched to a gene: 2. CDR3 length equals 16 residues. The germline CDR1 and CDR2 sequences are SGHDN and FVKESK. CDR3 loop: CASSPGTGGAKNIQYF. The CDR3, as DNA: TGTGCCAGCAGCCCCGGGACAGGGGGAGCCAAAAACATTCAGTACTTC.

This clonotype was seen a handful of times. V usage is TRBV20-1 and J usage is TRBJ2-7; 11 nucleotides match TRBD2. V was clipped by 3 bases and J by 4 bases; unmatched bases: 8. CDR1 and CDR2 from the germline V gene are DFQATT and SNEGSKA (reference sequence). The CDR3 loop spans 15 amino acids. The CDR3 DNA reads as TGCAGTGCTAGTCGTAGCGGGAGGGCCTCATACGAGCAGTACTTC. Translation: CSASRSGRASYEQYF.

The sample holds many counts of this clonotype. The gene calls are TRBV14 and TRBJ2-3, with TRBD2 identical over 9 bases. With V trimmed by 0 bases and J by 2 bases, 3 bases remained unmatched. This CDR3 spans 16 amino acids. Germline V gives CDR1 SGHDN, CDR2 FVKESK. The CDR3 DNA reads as TGTGCCAGCAGCCAAGATTTAGCGGGAGCCACAGATACGCAGTATTTT. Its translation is CASSQDLAGATDTQYF. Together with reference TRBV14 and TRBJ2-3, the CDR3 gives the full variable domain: EAGVTQFPSHSVIEKGQTVTLRCDPISGHDNLYWYRRVMGKEIKFLLHFVKESKQDESGMPNNRFLAERTGGTYSTLKVQPAELEDSGVYFCASSQDLAGATDTQYFGPGTRLTVL.

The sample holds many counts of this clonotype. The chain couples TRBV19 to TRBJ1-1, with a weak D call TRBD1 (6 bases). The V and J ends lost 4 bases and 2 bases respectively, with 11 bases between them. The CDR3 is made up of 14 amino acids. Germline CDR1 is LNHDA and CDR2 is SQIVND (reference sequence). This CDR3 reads CASSTGAGNTEAFF. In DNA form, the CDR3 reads TGTGCCAGTAGTACGGGGGCCGGAAACACTGAAGCTTTCTTT.

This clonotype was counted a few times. The CDR3 region is CASSPRDRVSQNPYGYTF. CDR3 nucleotide sequence: TGTGCCAGCAGCCCCCGGGACAGGGTTTCTCAAAACCCCTATGGCTACACCTTC. The chain carries TRBV7-3 and TRBJ1-2, with 9 bases identical to TRBD1. The CDR3 has 18 residues. The V gene end was trimmed by 5 bases and the J gene end by 4 bases; junction bases not matched to a gene: 17. The germline gives CDR1 SGHTA, CDR2 FQGTGA. The complete variable domain, with remaining parts taken from reference TRBV7-3 and TRBJ1-2, reads GAGVSQTPSNKVTEKGKYVELRCDPISGHTALYWYRQSLGQGPEFLIYFQGTGAADDSGLPNDRFFAVRPEGSVSTLKIQRTERGDSAVYLCASSPRDRVSQNPYGYTFGSGTRLTVV.

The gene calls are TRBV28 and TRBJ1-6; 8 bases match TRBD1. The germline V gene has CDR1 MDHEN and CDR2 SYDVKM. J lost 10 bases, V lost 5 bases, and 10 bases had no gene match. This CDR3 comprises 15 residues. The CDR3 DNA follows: TGTGCCAGCAGTACCCAGGGGGCGCGTGGGTCACCCCTCCACTTT. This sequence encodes CASSTQGARGSPLHF.

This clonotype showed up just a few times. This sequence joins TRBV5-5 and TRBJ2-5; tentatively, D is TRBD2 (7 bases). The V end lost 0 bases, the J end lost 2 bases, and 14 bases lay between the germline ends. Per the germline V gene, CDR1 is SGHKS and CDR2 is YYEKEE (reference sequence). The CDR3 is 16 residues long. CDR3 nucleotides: TGTGCCAGCAGCTTGGGGGTGGGGGGGACACAAGAGACCCAGTACTTC. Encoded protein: CASSLGVGGTQETQYF. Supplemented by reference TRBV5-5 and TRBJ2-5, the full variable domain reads DAGVTQSPTHLIKTRGQQVTLRCSPISGHKSVSWYQQVLGQGPQFIFQYYEKEERGRGNFPDRFSARQFPNYSSELNVNALLLGDSALYLCASSLGVGGTQETQYFGPGTRLLVL.

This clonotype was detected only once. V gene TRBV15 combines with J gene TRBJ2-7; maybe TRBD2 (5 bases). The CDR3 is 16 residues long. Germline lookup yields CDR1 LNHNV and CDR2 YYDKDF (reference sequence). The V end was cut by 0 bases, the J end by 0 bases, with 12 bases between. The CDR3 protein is CATSREGSRSSYEQYF. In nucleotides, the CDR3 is TGTGCCACCAGCAGAGAGGGGAGCAGGAGCTCCTACGAGCAGTACTTC.

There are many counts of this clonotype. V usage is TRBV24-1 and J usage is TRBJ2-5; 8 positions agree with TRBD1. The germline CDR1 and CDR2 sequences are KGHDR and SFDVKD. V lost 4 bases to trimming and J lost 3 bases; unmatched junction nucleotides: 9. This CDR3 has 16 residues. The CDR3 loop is CATSEPTGTGEETQYF. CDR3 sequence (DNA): TGTGCCACCAGTGAACCAACCGGGACAGGTGAAGAGACCCAGTACTTC.

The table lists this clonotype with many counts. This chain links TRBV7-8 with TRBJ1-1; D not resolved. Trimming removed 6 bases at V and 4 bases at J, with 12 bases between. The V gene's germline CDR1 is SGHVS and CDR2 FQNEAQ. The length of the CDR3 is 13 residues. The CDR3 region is CASSEEPGTEAFF. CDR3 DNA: TGTGCCAGCAGTGAAGAGCCCGGCACTGAAGCTTTCTTT.

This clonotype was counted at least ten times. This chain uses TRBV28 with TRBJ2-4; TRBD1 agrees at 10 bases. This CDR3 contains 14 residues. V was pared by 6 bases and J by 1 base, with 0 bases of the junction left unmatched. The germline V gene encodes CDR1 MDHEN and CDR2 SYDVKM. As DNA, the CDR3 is TGTGCCAGCAGGGGACAGGGGGCCAAAAACATTCAGTACTTC. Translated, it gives CASRGQGAKNIQYF.

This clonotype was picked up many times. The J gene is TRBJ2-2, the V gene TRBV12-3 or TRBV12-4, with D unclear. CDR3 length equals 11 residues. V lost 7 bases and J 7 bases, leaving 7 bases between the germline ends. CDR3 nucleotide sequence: TGTGCCAGCACCCTGGGCGGGGAGCTGTTTTTT. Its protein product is CASTLGGELFF.

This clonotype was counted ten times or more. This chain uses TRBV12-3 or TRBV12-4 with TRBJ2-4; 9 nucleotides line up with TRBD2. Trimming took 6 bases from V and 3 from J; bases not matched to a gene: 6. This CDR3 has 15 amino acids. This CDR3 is CASRSGTSFKNIQYF. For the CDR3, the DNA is TGTGCCAGCAGGTCCGGGACTAGCTTCAAAAACATTCAGTACTTC.

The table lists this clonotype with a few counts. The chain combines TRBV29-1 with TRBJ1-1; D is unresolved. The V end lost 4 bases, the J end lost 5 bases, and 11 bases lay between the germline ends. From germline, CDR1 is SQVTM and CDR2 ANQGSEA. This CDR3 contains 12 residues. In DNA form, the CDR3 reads TGCAGCGTTGCTCACGGGGTTACTGAAGCTTTCTTT. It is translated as CSVAHGVTEAFF. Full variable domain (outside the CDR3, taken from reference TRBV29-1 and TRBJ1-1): SAVISQKPSRDICQRGTSLTIQCQVDSQVTMMFWYRQQPGQSLTLIATANQGSEATYESGFVIDKFPISRPNLTFSTLTVSNMSPEDSSIYLCSVAHGVTEAFFGQGTRLTVV.